One and the same sample provided the 18 T cell receptor beta chains below, sequenced in a study of shared clonotypes between healthy human individuals. The data were produced by immunoSEQ multiplex PCR, yet TCRdb's version contains in-frame clones alone and is incomplete. The data hold approximately 740,000 clones, with 92% observed a single time. Terminally differentiated effector memory CD45RA+ cells were excluded by CCR7 positive selection of CD45RO-negative cells. Sequencing was performed on naive CD8+ T cells sorted from blood. The source is a man aged 30 to 45 in good health.

This clone was recorded a few times. The V and J genes are TRBV6-5 and TRBJ1-5; 9 nucleotides align to TRBD1. This CDR3 is 14 amino acids long. In germline, CDR1 is MNHEY, CDR2 SVGAGI. J gave up 5 bases and V 8 bases, and 7 bases lay outside the gene matches. The CDR3 here is CASGSTGGYQPQHF. CDR3 sequence (DNA): TGTGCCAGCGGAAGTACAGGGGGCTATCAGCCCCAGCATTTT.

V and J are TRBV9 and TRBJ2-7; D is possibly TRBD1 (6 bases). V lost 1 base and J lost 2, with 13 bases in between. There are 15 residues in the CDR3. Germline values: CDR1 SGDLS, CDR2 YYNGEE. The CDR3 DNA reads TGTGCCAGCAGCGTATCGACAGGTTACCCCTACGAGCAGTACTTC. It specifies CASSVSTGYPYEQYF.

The chain employs TRBV2 and TRBJ2-3; D remains ambiguous. The V end was cut by 7 bases, the J end by 3 bases, with 2 bases between. Germline V CDR1 and CDR2: SNHLY, FYNNEI. This CDR3 has 10 residues. This CDR3 is CASKTDTQYF. For the CDR3, the DNA is TGTGCCAGCAAAACAGATACGCAGTATTTT.

In regard to this clone: A read error likely explains this, since a far larger clone differs by one base. The chain links TRBV6-4 to TRBJ2-7; 11 bases align to TRBD1. CDR1 and CDR2 (germline): MRHNA, SNTAGT. This CDR3 region has 14 residues. The ends lost 5 bases at V and 3 bases at J; junction bases unmatched: 3. The CDR3 sequence is CASSTGTGGYEQYF. The DNA for the CDR3 is TGTGCCAGCAGTACCGGGACAGGGGGCTACGAGCAGTACTTC.

The chain has TRBV10-3 and TRBJ2-2; D gene uncertain. Germline lookup yields CDR1 ENHRY and CDR2 SYGVKD. The CDR3 is 13 residues long. The V end lost 4 bases, the J end lost 6 bases, and 9 bases lay between the germline ends. CDR3 coding DNA: TGTGCCATCAGTGGTGGAGCCCCCGGGGAGCTGTTTTTT. Protein: CAISGGAPGELFF.

This clone was counted a single time. V and J are TRBV28 and TRBJ2-7, with 10 bases matching TRBD2. CDR1 MDHEN and CDR2 SYDVKM come from the germline V gene. The CDR3 sequence is 15 residues long. J lost 0 bases, V lost 11 bases, and 10 bases had no gene match. CDR3 in amino acids: CAVSHLAGVSYEQYF. The CDR3 DNA reads as TGTGCCGTCTCCCATCTAGCGGGAGTCTCCTACGAGCAGTACTTC.

V is TRBV10-1 and J is TRBJ2-2, with no clear D. Germline assignment: CDR1 WNHNN and CDR2 SYGVQD (reference sequence). V shed 2 bases and J shed 4 bases, with 2 bases lying between them. The CDR3 covers 12 residues. The CDR3 spells CASSESTGELFF. CDR3 nucleotide sequence: TGCGCCAGCAGTGAGAGCACCGGGGAGCTGTTTTTT.

This chain uses TRBV11-2 with TRBJ2-7, with D possibly being TRBD2 (5 bases). The CDR3 runs to 14 residues. From germline, CDR1 is SGHAT and CDR2 FQNNGV. Trimming shortened V by 0 bases and J by 3 bases, and 9 bases separated the two germline ends. The CDR3 DNA follows: TGTGCCAGCAGCTTAGACGGGGTTGGCTACGAGCAGTACTTC. Translated, it gives CASSLDGVGYEQYF.

This chain uses TRBV11-3 with TRBJ2-1; no clear D gene. V was cut by 2 bases and J by 7 bases, with 6 bases left in between. Germline values: CDR1 SGHNT, CDR2 YENEEA. CDR3 length equals 12 residues. In DNA form, the CDR3 reads TGTGCCAGCAGCTTATCCCTAAATGAGCAGTTCTTC. Residues: CASSLSLNEQFF.

The chain has TRBV7-9 and TRBJ1-5, with 8 bases identical to TRBD1. The CDR3 extends over 15 amino acids. Germline V lookup: CDR1 SEHNR, CDR2 FQNEAQ (reference sequence). J gave up 1 base and V 5 bases, and 4 bases lay outside the gene matches. DNA for the CDR3: TGTGCCAGCAGCAAGGACAGGGAGAGCAATCAGCCCCAGCATTTT. Its protein product is CASSKDRESNQPQHF.

In its sample, this clone was seen a few times. The chain employs TRBV6-5 and TRBJ2-7, with unresolved D. CDR1 MNHEY and CDR2 SVGAGI come from the germline V gene. V was trimmed by 5 bases and J by 2 bases, leaving 13 bases between them. The CDR3 has 14 amino acids. The CDR3 region is CASSTDAVAYEQYF. The CDR3 region has the DNA TGTGCCAGCAGTACAGATGCGGTAGCCTACGAGCAGTACTTC.

The J gene is TRBJ1-1, the V gene TRBV6-6, with TRBD1 matching 7 bases. V lost 2 bases and J lost 6; bases outside the gene matches: 6. CDR1 MNHNY and CDR2 SVGAGI come from the germline V gene (reference sequence). The CDR3 is 14 residues long. CDR3 in DNA: TGTGCCAGCAGTTACAAGGGGGCGCGTCCTGAAGCTTTCTTT. This codes for CASSYKGARPEAFF.

The rearrangement uses TRBV5-1 and TRBJ2-3; D is perhaps TRBD2 (6 bases). CDR1 and CDR2 (germline): SGHRS, YFSETQ. The V end was cut by 0 bases, the J end by 0 bases, with 8 bases between. This CDR3 comprises 15 residues. CDR3 bases: TGCGCCAGCAGCTTGGCGGGACTTAGCACAGATACGCAGTATTTT. Translating it yields CASSLAGLSTDTQYF.

As to this clone: The sample has other DNA sequences that encode this CDR3 too. The gene calls are TRBV7-6 and TRBJ2-3, with TRBD1 matching over 10 bases. This CDR3 has 15 residues. The germline CDR1 and CDR2 sequences are SGHVS and FNYEAQ. The V segment lost 3 bases and the J segment 0 bases; nucleotides outside the gene matches: 0. CDR3 region: CASSLTGGSTDTQYF. The CDR3 DNA is TGTGCCAGCAGCTTGACAGGGGGCAGCACAGATACGCAGTATTTT. Variable domain in full (rest from reference TRBV7-6 and TRBJ2-3): GAGVSQSPRYKVTKRGQDVALRCDPISGHVSLYWYRQALGQGPEFLTYFNYEAQQDKSGLPNDRFSAERPEGSISTLTIQRTEQRDSAMYRCASSLTGGSTDTQYFGPGTRLTVL.

This clone was observed a single time. The chain is built from TRBV4-3 and TRBJ2-3; 10 bases map to TRBD2. CDR1 is LGHNA and CDR2 is YSLEER in the germline V gene. The CDR3 covers 17 residues. The V segment lost 4 bases and the J segment 2 bases; nucleotides outside the gene matches: 9. The CDR3 loop is CASSLLLAGEPTDTQYF. DNA for the CDR3: TGCGCCAGCAGCCTACTTCTAGCGGGAGAGCCCACAGATACGCAGTATTTT.

This chain connects TRBV29-1 to TRBJ2-1; no firm D call. The length of the CDR3 is 13 residues. Trimming removed 1 base from V and 0 bases from J, with 4 bases in between. The germline CDR1 and CDR2 sequences are SQVTM and ANQGSEA. CDR3 loop: CSVEVSSYNEQFF. The CDR3 nucleotides are TGCAGCGTTGAAGTGAGCTCCTACAATGAGCAGTTCTTC.

The rearrangement links TRBV20-1 to TRBJ2-7; D not certain. CDR3 length equals 10 residues. Per germline, CDR1 DFQATT and CDR2 SNEGSKA (reference sequence). The germline V and J ends were trimmed by 1 base and 2 bases, with 0 bases remaining between them. The CDR3 loop is CSARAYEQYF. The CDR3 nucleotides read TGCAGTGCTAGAGCCTACGAGCAGTACTTC.

The chain employs TRBV27 and TRBJ2-3, with 9 bases lining up with TRBD2. CDR3 length equals 14 residues. Germline trimming cut 7 bases from V and 2 bases from J; bases unmatched to any gene: 4. Germline-derived CDR1 and CDR2 are MNHEY and SMNVEV (reference sequence). CDR3 in DNA: TGTGCCAGCAAGAGCGGGGGGAACACAGATACGCAGTATTTT. Residues: CASKSGGNTDTQYF.